This T cell receptor (beta chain) was captured in a study of cytomegalovirus exposure and HLA in healthy donors. Study-level points and caveats: The analysis excluded some indistinguishable V segments, including TRBV6-2 and TRBV6-3. Associated with HLA alleles at 0.05 false discovery rate in a later analysis were 17,000 or so TCR beta sequences. Among CMV-associated TCR beta chains, most appeared HLA-restricted in a later analysis. The authors considered a cluster of highly shared sequence variants likely to be a sequencing artifact.

The V gene's germline CDR1 is LNHDA and CDR2 SQIVND (reference sequence). CDR3 size: 12 residues. The V and J ends lost 4 bases and 3 bases respectively, with 6 bases between them. Primers for the PCR totalled 60 Vbeta and 13 Jbeta. Clones were read by immunoSEQ multiplex PCR, and TCRdb kept only the in-frame ones, dropping some. The table records more than 85,000 clones, less than 85% of them present only once. On this clone: The antigen is undetermined.

Source material: PBMCs. The chain recombines TRBV19 with TRBJ1-2, with a tentative D call TRBD1 (6 bases). The sequence was obtained from a man aged 40-55 years in good health and CMV-seronegative. The DNA for the CDR3 is TGTGCCAGTAGTAACAGGGACTATGGCTACACCTTC. Its translation: CASSNRDYGYTF.